This TCR beta chain was observed in a study of response to subunit inactivated influenza vaccine. TCRdb re-derived calls from the RT-PCR reads in MiXCR, one entry per CDR3 protein. Here the sample spans roughly 790,000 distinct CDR3 sequences, 20% to 25% being singletons. To note about this clonotype: Its specificity is not known. One end of the junction varies from germline; a read error may be responsible.

Study-wide findings and caveats: Authors suggested each seasonal flu vaccination may recruit only limited numbers of new T cells.

Germline CDR1 is SGDLS and CDR2 is YYNGEE. The CDR3 spans 15 residues. Here the sequenced sample was PBMCs from blood, taken around 5 days after vaccination. This receptor was identified in a man aged 45-65 years who received an inactivated influenza vaccine. V gene TRBV9 combines with J gene TRBJ2-3; 8 bases fit TRBD2. The CDR3 region has the DNA TGTGCCAGCAGCGTAACTAGCGGATACACAGATACGCAGAATTTT. As protein: CASSVTSGYTDTQNF.